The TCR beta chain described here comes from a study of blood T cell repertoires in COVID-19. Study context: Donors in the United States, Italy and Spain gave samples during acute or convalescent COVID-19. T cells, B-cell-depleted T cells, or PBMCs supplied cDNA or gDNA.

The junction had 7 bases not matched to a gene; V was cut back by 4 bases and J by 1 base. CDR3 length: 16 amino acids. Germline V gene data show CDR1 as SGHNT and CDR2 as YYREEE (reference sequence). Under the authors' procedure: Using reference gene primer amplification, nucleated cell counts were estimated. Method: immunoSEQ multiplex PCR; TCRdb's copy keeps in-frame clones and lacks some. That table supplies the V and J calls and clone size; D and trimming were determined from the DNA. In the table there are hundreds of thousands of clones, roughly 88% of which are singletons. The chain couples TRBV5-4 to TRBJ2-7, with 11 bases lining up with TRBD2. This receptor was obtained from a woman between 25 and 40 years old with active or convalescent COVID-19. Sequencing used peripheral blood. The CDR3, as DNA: TGTGCCAGCAGCCCCGCCGGGACTAGCGGATCCTACGAGCAGTACTTC. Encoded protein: CASSPAGTSGSYEQYF.